The 21 T cell receptor beta chains below all came from one sample that was sequenced in a study of blood T cells in healthy people across ages. Sample-barcoded 5' priming and a J-beta primer mix drove a second PCR of roughly 7 to 11 cycles. A single record per CDR3 protein comes from TCRdb applying MiXCR to the 5' RACE reads. This sample has approximately 830,000 distinct CDR3 sequences, with around 68% found just once. The sequenced material came from blood. The receptors were sampled from a man under 40 in good health.

V usage is TRBV27 and J usage is TRBJ2-5; perhaps TRBD2 as D (5 bases). The V gene's germline CDR1 is MNHEY and CDR2 SMNVEV (reference sequence). Trimming took off 4 bases at V and 7 bases at J, with 16 bases between the two ends. The CDR3 has 14 residues. This CDR3 is CASSWAGPPSTQYF. The CDR3 nucleotides read TGTGCCAGCAGTTGGGCGGGTCCTCCTTCGACCCAGTACTTC.

The CDR3 loop reads CASSRMGQGGLGTQYF. In DNA, the CDR3 is TGTGCCAGCAGCCGAATGGGACAGGGAGGGTTGGGGACCCAGTACTTC. The chain links TRBV13 to TRBJ2-5; TRBD1 aligns across 9 bases. V lost 5 bases and J lost 7; bases outside the gene matches: 14. Germline V gene data show CDR1 as PRHDT and CDR2 as FYEKMQ (reference sequence). The CDR3 is 16 residues long.

The rearrangement uses TRBV4-2 and TRBJ1-3, with TRBD1 matching 11 bases. CDR1 LGHNA and CDR2 YNFKEQ come from the germline V gene. The V segment lost 2 bases and the J segment 3 bases; nucleotides outside the gene matches: 6. The CDR3 runs 17 residues. CDR3 loop: CASSQIWTGGSGNTIYF. The CDR3 region has the DNA TGTGCCAGCAGCCAAATATGGACAGGGGGCAGTGGAAACACCATATATTTT.

The chain has TRBV20-1 and TRBJ2-2; 8 bases map to TRBD2. The J segment lost 4 bases and the V segment lost 6 bases, leaving 7 bases of the junction unmatched. Germline V lookup: CDR1 DFQATT, CDR2 SNEGSKA (reference sequence). This CDR3 region has 14 residues. The DNA of the CDR3 is TGCAGTGCACCCCGGGGGGGCCGCACCGGGGAGCTGTTTTTT. Encoded protein: CSAPRGGRTGELFF.

The chain links TRBV7-2 to TRBJ2-4; 9 nucleotides line up with TRBD1. The V gene end was trimmed by 1 base and the J gene end by 6 bases; junction bases not matched to a gene: 1. The length of the CDR3 is 14 residues. Germline CDR1 and CDR2: SGHTA and FQGNSA. CDR3 sequence: CASSLGQGVNIQYF. CDR3 sequence (DNA): TGTGCCAGCAGCTTAGGACAGGGGGTAAACATTCAGTACTTC.

J is TRBJ2-5 and V is TRBV27; weak D call: TRBD1 (5 bases). V was trimmed by 1 base and J by 2 bases, leaving 8 bases between them. This CDR3 has 14 amino acids. CDR1 and CDR2 from the germline V gene are MNHEY and SMNVEV (reference sequence). CDR3 sequence: CASSLWAGQETQYF. For the CDR3, the DNA is TGTGCCAGCAGTTTATGGGCAGGGCAAGAGACCCAGTACTTC.

The chain carries TRBV7-9 and TRBJ2-5; no reliable D call. TRBJ2-7 matches the DNA end more closely, so the J call is doubtful. CDR1 SEHNR and CDR2 FQNEAQ come from the germline V gene (reference sequence). The CDR3 is 14 amino acids. Here the CDR3 reads CASSSGVSQSEQYF. In DNA, the CDR3 is TGTGCCAGCAGCTCCGGAGTTAGCCAGTCCGAGCAGTACTTC.

This clonotype was counted many times. This rearrangement joins TRBV7-2 to TRBJ1-5; no clear D. The V gene lost 5 bases and the J gene lost 8 bases, with 16 bases spanning the gap. Germline lookup yields CDR1 SGHTA and CDR2 FQGNSA. The CDR3 runs 14 residues. CDR3 sequence: CASSPGELREPQHF. CDR3 DNA: TGTGCCAGCAGCCCGGGTGAGCTCCGAGAGCCCCAGCATTTT.

The J gene is TRBJ2-5, the V gene TRBV7-8; 7 bases map to TRBD1. The assigned J gene may be wrong: the sequence end matches TRBJ2-7 better. Germline CDR1 and CDR2: SGHVS and FQNEAQ. This CDR3 has 16 residues. The DNA for the CDR3 is TGTGCCAGCAGCGCCCGACAGGGCACTCCCCATTACGAGCAGTACTTC. It codes for CASSARQGTPHYEQYF.

The chain couples TRBV5-1 to TRBJ2-1; D perhaps matches TRBD2 (5 bases). The CDR3 runs 15 residues. Trimming cost V 0 bases and J 0 bases, with 7 bases left between them. The germline V gene encodes CDR1 SGHRS and CDR2 YFSETQ. CDR3 region: CASSLARGSYNEQFF. CDR3 nucleotides: TGCGCCAGCAGCTTGGCCCGGGGCTCCTACAATGAGCAGTTCTTC.

In this sample, this clonotype turned up a few times. This chain connects TRBV2 to TRBJ1-4, with D unclear. The CDR3 consists of 11 residues. Looked up from germline, CDR1 is SNHLY and CDR2 is FYNNEI. Trimming removed 11 bases at V and 6 bases at J, with 10 bases between. CDR3 sequence reads: CAGQDDEKLFF. The CDR3 DNA sequence: TGTGCCGGTCAGGATGATGAAAAACTGTTTTTT.

V usage is TRBV5-1 and J usage is TRBJ1-1, with TRBD1 as a possible D gene (5 bases). Germline V gene sequence: CDR1 SGHRS, CDR2 YFSETQ. The CDR3 runs to 13 residues. V shed 4 bases and J shed 5 bases, with 12 bases lying between them. As DNA, the CDR3 is TGCGCCAGCAGCCAGCCGGGGGGTACTGAAGCTTTCTTT. Protein product: CASSQPGGTEAFF.

This clonotype is a singleton in its sample. The V call is TRBV6-5, the J call TRBJ2-7, with D unclear. Germline CDR1 MNHEY, CDR2 SVGAGI. The CDR3 has 14 amino acids. The V and J ends lost 7 bases and 2 bases respectively, with 15 bases between them. CDR3 coding DNA: TGTGCCAGCATCCCCCCGTCCTTCCCCTACGAGCAGTACTTC. It specifies CASIPPSFPYEQYF.

In nucleotides, the CDR3 is TGTGCCACCAGCAGAGGATACGGACTAGCGGGGGCTACCTCCTACGAGCAGTACTTC. This translates into CATSRGYGLAGATSYEQYF. This sequence joins TRBV15 and TRBJ2-5, with TRBD2 matching over 13 bases. The J call may be wrong; the DNA end is better matched by TRBJ2-7. The CDR3 contains 19 residues. Germline CDR1 reads LNHNV; CDR2 reads YYDKDF (reference sequence).

This clonotype appeared a few times. The chain couples TRBV29-1 to TRBJ2-7; possible D gene TRBD2, 6 bases. Trimming shortened V by 4 bases and J by 4 bases, and 14 bases separated the two germline ends. CDR3 size: 13 residues. The germline V gene has CDR1 SQVTM and CDR2 ANQGSEA. The DNA for the CDR3 is TGCAGCGTTGGGAGGGATGGGGGTTACGAGCAGTACTTC. Encoded protein: CSVGRDGGYEQYF.

This rearrangement joins TRBV4-2 to TRBJ2-2, with D uncertain. V was clipped by 0 bases and J by 3 bases, with 5 bases between them. The germline gives CDR1 LGHNA, CDR2 YNFKEQ. This CDR3 contains 14 residues. This CDR3 is CASSQDYDTGELFF. DNA of the CDR3: TGTGCCAGCAGCCAAGACTATGACACCGGGGAGCTGTTTTTT.

The chain recombines TRBV28 with TRBJ1-5; TRBD1 is a possible D gene (5 bases). V dropped 6 bases and J dropped 10 bases, with 13 bases sitting between them. Germline CDR1 and CDR2: MDHEN and SYDVKM. This CDR3 comprises 12 residues. CDR3 sequence reads: CASSPRGVPQHF. The CDR3 region has the DNA TGTGCCAGCAGCCCAAGGGGTGTTCCCCAGCATTTT.

As concerns this clonotype: A much larger clone is a single base away; this may be a read error. This CDR3 reads CASGIQGADGYTF. CDR3 nucleotides: TGCGCCAGCGGCATACAGGGGGCGGATGGCTACACCTTC. V is TRBV4-3 and J is TRBJ1-2; 9 bases line up with TRBD1. The V gene end was trimmed by 8 bases and the J gene end by 6 bases; junction bases not matched to a gene: 7. The CDR3 runs to 13 residues. Germline values: CDR1 LGHNA, CDR2 YSLEER.

This clonotype has just a few counts. The rearrangement links TRBV27 to TRBJ2-7; TRBD1 aligns across 7 bases. Trimming cost V 1 base and J 2 bases; bases outside gene matches: 5. CDR1 is MNHEY and CDR2 is SMNVEV in the germline V gene (reference sequence). The CDR3 sequence is 15 residues long. The CDR3 loop reads CASSLFGTETYEQYF. CDR3 sequence (DNA): TGTGCCAGCAGTTTATTCGGGACAGAGACCTACGAGCAGTACTTC.

This clonotype has more than one count but fewer than ten. V is TRBV4-2 and J is TRBJ2-7; the D is unclear. The CDR3 loop spans 14 amino acids. V was trimmed by 2 bases and J by 6 bases, leaving 14 bases between them. CDR1 LGHNA and CDR2 YNFKEQ come from the germline V gene. The CDR3 spells CASSQSAPTPEQYF. The CDR3 DNA is TGTGCCAGCAGCCAATCAGCTCCTACCCCCGAGCAGTACTTC.

This chain connects TRBV20-1 to TRBJ1-4; weak D call: TRBD1 (5 bases). V lost 3 bases, J lost 9 bases, and 14 bases lay in between. Germline values: CDR1 DFQATT, CDR2 SNEGSKA (reference sequence). The CDR3 runs 13 residues. Here the CDR3 DNA reads TGCAGTGCTAGGGGGGGATGGAGAAAAAAACTGTTTTTT. Protein sequence: CSARGGWRKKLFF.